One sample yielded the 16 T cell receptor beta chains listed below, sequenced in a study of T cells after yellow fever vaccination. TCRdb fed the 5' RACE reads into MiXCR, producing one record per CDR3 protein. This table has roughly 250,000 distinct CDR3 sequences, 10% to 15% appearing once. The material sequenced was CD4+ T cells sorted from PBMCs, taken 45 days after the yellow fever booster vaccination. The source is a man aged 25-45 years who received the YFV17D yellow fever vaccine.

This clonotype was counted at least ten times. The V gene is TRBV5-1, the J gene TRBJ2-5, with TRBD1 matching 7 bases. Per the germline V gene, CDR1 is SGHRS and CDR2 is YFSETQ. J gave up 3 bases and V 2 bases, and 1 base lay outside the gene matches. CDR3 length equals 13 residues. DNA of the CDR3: TGCGCCAGCAGCTTTCAGGGGGAAGAGACCCAGTACTTC. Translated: CASSFQGEETQYF.

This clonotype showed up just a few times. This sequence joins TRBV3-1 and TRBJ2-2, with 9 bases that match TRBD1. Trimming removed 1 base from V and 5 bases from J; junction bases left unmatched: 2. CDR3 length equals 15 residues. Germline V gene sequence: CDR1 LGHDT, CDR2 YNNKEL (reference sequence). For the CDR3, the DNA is TGTGCCAGCAGCCAAGGGACAGGGGCGACCGGGGAGCTGTTTTTT. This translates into CASSQGTGATGELFF. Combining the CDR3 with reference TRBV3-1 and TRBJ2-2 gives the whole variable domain DTAVSQTPKYLVTQMGNDKSIKCEQNLGHDTMYWYKQDSKKFLKIMFSYNNKELIINETVPNRFSPKSPDKAHLNLHINSLELGDSAVYFCASSQGTGATGELFFGEGSRLTVL.

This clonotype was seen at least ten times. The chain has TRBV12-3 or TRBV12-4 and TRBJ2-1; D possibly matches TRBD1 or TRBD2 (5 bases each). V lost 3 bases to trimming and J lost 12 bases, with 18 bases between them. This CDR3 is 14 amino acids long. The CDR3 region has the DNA TGTGCCAGCAGTTTCGGGAATAGGGGCCTTCTGCAGTTCTTC. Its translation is CASSFGNRGLLQFF.

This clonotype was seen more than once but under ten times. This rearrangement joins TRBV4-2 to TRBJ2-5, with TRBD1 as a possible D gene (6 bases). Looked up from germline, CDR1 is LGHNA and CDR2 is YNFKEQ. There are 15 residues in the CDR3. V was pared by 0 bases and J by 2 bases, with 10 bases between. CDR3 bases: TGTGCCAGCAGCCAAGAAGGGGGACGGCAAGAGACCCAGTACTTC. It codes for CASSQEGGRQETQYF.

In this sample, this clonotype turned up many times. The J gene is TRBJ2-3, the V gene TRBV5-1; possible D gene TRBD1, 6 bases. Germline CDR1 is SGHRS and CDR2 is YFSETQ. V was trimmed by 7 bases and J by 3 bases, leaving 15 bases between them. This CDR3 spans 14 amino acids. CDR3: CASRQGSITDTQYF. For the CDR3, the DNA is TGCGCCAGCCGTCAGGGGAGCATTACAGATACGCAGTATTTT.

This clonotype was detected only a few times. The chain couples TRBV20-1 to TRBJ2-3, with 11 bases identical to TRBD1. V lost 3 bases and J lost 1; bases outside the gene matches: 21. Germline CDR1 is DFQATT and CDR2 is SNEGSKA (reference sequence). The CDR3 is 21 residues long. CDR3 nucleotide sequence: TGCAGTGCTAGGGGGGGAGGGACAGGGGGACCCCCGATAGGAGGCACAGATACGCAGTATTTT. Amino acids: CSARGGGTGGPPIGGTDTQYF.

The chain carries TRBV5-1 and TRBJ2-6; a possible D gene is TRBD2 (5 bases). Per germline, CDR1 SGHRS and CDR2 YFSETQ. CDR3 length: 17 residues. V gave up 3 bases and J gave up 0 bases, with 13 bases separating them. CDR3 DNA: TGCGCCAGCAGCTCCCCGGGCCGGGGCTCTGGGGCCAACGTCCTGACTTTC. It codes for CASSSPGRGSGANVLTF.

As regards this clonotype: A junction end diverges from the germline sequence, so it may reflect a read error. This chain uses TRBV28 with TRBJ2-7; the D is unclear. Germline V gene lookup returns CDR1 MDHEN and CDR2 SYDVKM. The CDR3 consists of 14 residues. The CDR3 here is CASSSPLLSYEKYF. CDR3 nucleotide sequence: TGTGCCAGCAGTTCGCCCCTGCTAAGCTACGAGAAGTACTTC.

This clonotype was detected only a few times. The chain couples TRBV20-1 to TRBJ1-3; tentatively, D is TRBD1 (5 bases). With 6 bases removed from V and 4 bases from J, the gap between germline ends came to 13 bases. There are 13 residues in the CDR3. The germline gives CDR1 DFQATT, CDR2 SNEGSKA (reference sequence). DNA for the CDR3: TGCAGTGCGTACCTGACAGCCGGAAACACCATATATTTT. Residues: CSAYLTAGNTIYF.

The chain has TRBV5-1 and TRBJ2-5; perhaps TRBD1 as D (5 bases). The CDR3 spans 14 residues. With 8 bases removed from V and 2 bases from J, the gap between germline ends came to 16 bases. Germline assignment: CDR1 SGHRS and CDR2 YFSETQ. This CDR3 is CASSGLTDQETQYF. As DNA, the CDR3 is TGCGCCAGTTCCGGTTTGACAGATCAAGAGACCCAGTACTTC.

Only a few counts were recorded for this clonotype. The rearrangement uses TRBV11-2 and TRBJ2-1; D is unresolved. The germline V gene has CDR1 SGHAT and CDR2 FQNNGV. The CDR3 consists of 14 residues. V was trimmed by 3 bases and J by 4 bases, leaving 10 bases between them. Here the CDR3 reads CASSLGQLYNEQFF. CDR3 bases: TGTGCCAGCAGCTTGGGCCAGCTATACAATGAGCAGTTCTTC.

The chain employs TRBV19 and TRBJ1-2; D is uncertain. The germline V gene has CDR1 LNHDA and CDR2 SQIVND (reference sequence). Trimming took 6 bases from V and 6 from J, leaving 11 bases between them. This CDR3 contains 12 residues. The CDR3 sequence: CASRAQRHGYTF. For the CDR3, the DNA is TGTGCCAGTAGGGCGCAGCGGCATGGCTACACCTTC.

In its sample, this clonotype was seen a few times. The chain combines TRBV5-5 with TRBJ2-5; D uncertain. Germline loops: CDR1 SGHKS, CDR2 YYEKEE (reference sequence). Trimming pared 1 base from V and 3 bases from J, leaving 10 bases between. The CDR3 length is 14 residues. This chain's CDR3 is CASSLSVQKETQYF. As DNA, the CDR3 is TGTGCCAGCAGCTTGAGTGTCCAGAAAGAGACCCAGTACTTC.

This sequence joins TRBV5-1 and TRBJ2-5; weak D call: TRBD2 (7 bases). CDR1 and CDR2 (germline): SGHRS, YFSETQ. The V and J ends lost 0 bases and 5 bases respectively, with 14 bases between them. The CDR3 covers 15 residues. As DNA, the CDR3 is TGCGCCAGCAGCTTGGTTGGCAGGGGAGGGGAGACCCAGTACTTC. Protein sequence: CASSLVGRGGETQYF.

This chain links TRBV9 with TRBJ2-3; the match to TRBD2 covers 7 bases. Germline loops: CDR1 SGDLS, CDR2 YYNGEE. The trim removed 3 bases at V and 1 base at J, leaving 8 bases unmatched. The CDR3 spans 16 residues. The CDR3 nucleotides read TGTGCCAGCAGCGAGGGAGCGGGAACTGGCACAGATACGCAGTATTTT. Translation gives CASSEGAGTGTDTQYF.

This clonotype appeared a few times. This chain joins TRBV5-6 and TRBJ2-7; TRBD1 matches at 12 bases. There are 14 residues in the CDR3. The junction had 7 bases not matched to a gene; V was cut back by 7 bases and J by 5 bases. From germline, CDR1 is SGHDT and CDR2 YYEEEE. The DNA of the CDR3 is TGTGCCAGCTCCCCGGGGACAGGGGGCCACGAGCAGTACTTC. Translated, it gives CASSPGTGGHEQYF.